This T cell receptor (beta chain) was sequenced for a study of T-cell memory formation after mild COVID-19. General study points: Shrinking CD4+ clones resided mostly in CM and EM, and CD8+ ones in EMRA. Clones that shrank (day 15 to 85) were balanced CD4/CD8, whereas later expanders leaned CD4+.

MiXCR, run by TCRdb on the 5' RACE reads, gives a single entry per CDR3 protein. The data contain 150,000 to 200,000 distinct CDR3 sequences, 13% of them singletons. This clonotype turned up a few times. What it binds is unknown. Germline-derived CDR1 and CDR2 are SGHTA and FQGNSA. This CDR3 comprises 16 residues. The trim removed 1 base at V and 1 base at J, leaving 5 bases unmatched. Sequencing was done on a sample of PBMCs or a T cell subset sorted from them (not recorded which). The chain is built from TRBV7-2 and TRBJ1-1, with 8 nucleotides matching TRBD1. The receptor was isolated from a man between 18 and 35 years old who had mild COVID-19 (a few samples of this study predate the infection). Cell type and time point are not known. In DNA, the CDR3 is TGTGCCAGCAGCTTAGTAGGGACAGGACGGAACACTGAAGCTTTCTTT. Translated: CASSLVGTGRNTEAFF.